What follows are 2 T cell receptor beta chains derived from one specimen sequenced in a study of response to subunit inactivated influenza vaccine. TCRdb itself ran the RT-PCR reads through MiXCR, one entry per CDR3 protein. The repertoire holds some 500,000 distinct CDR3 sequences, with 25% as singletons. Sequenced here: CD4+ T cells sorted from PBMCs, sampled around 5 days after vaccination. The receptors stem from a man aged 45-65 years who received an inactivated influenza vaccine.

V usage is TRBV19 and J usage is TRBJ2-1; 8 nucleotides line up with TRBD1. The CDR3 extends over 15 amino acids. Germline values: CDR1 LNHDA, CDR2 SQIVND (reference sequence). The ends lost 6 bases at V and 3 bases at J; junction bases unmatched: 7. CDR3 residues: CASRRQGYRYNEQFF. CDR3 bases: TGTGCCAGTAGACGACAGGGGTACCGCTACAATGAGCAGTTCTTC.

The V gene is TRBV27, the J gene TRBJ2-1, with TRBD1 matching 9 bases. After removal of 3 bases from V and 2 bases from J, the junction contained 5 bases not matched to a gene. CDR1 and CDR2 (germline): MNHEY, SMNVEV (reference sequence). The CDR3 totals 16 residues. CDR3 nucleotide sequence: TGTGCCAGCAGTTTGGAGGGGACAGGGACCTACAATGAGCAGTTCTTC. Translation: CASSLEGTGTYNEQFF.